This T cell receptor beta chain appears in the sequencing data of a study of T cell responses to AZD1222 COVID-19 vaccine. Overall study results and limits: A mostly white British donor set with more females was recruited, and clonal diversity was possibly underestimated.

A note on this clone: The antigen remains unidentified.

TCRdb keeps only in-frame clones here, not all; method: immunoSEQ multiplex PCR. The sample yields about 76,000 clones, about 88% seen once. Germline assignment: CDR1 LNHDA and CDR2 SQIVND (reference sequence). V was trimmed by 3 bases and J by 4 bases, leaving 6 bases between them. CDR3 length: 12 residues. The sequences come from peripheral blood, collected on day 0 of AZD1222 vaccination. V gene TRBV19 combines with J gene TRBJ1-2; D is uncertain. This TCR was recovered from an adult in good health. The CDR3, as DNA: TGTGCCAGTAGTATCCGGGGCTATGGCTACACCTTC. Translation: CASSIRGYGYTF.